This T cell receptor (beta chain) is drawn from a study of CD8+CD57+ T cells in acquired aplastic anemia. About the study: Yields of DNA that came from sorted CD4+ and CD8+ cells averaged around 3 ug. Some 10 million reads were obtained on average for healthy donor CD4+ cells.

Study-wide results and limits: With respect to CD8+ Simpson's diversity, patients and controls did not differ significantly. Both patients and controls carried the same twenty-nine CD8+ CDR3 sequences.

Many counts were recorded for this clonotype. What it binds is unknown. Profiling of TCR beta VDJ combinations and CDR3 sequences used genomic DNA as template. A single record per CDR3 protein comes from TCRdb applying MiXCR to the reads. The sample lists about 80,000 distinct CDR3 sequences, about 45% occurring once. This TCR came from a human donor in good health, serving as a control. The specimen sequenced was sorted CD4+, CD8+, or CD8+CD57+ T cells (not recorded which) from PBMCs.

This chain's CDR3 is CASSIGRDTEAFF. CDR3 bases: TGTGCCAGCAGCATAGGACGTGACACTGAAGCTTTCTTT. This chain uses TRBV25-1 with TRBJ1-1; D not resolved. The CDR3 is made up of 13 amino acids. V dropped 6 bases and J dropped 3 bases, with 11 bases sitting between them. CDR1 is MGHDK, CDR2 SYGVNS, per germline.